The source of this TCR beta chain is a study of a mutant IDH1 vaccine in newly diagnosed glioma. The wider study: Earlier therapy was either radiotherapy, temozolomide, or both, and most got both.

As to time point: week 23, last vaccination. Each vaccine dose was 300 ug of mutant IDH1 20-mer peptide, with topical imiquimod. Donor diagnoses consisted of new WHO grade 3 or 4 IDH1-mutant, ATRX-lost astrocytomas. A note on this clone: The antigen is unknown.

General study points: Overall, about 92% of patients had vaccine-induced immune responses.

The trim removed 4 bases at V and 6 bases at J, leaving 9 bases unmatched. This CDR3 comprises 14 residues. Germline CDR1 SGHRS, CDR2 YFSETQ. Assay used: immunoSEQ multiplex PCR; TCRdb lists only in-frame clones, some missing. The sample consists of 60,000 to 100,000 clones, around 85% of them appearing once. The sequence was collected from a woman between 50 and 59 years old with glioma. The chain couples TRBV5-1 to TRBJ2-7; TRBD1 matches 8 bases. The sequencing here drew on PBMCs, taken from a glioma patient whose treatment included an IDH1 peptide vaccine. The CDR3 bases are TGCGCCAGCAGCGCCCGGACAGGGCCGTTCGAGCAGTACTTC. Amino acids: CASSARTGPFEQYF.